This T cell receptor beta chain was identified in a study of T cells in Graves' hyperthyroidism and ophthalmopathy. CDR3 length: 14 amino acids. Germline V gene sequence: CDR1 DFQATT, CDR2 SNEGSKA (reference sequence). V lost 3 bases and J lost 5; bases outside the gene matches: 7. This clonotype was detected a few times. Its antigen is not identified. An absence of ophthalmopathy progression within 18 months meant stable Graves' hyperthyroidism. Diagnostic assessment was based on clinical symptoms, serum thyroxine and TRAb, thyroid ultrasound and orbital computed tomography. Study outcomes and limitations: In blood, most of the thyroid clonotypes expanded above 0.001 were also present. From stable hyperthyroidism, ophthalmopathy was set apart by a 13 V-J model.

RNA transcripts served as the template for amplifying TCR beta CDR3 regions. The HTBI primer set was used in a first-round RT-PCR of the TCR CDR3. TCRdb reanalysed the multiplex PCR reads using MiXCR and keeps one entry per CDR3 protein. The data show about 840,000 distinct CDR3 sequences, approximately 40% seen once. Input material: blood. The TCR was taken from a man aged 18-30 years with Graves' hyperthyroidism. The chain carries TRBV20-1 and TRBJ1-1; TRBD1 agrees at 9 bases. The CDR3 region has the DNA TGCAGTGCTAGGCTGGGACAGGGTATAACTGAAGCTTTCTTT. Protein sequence: CSARLGQGITEAFF.